Given below is one T cell receptor beta chain in context. Antigen specificity is unknown. CDR3 length: 16 residues. V was shortened by 5 bases and J by 9 bases, with 23 bases between the two germline ends. Germline lookup yields CDR1 MDHEN and CDR2 SYDVKM. The sample belongs to a study of T cell responses to AZD1222 COVID-19 vaccine. Study results and caveats: Across spike, vaccine-associated CD4 TCRs were found, dominant at 160-218 and 743-854. Donors were chiefly white British, with a greater number of females, and clonal diversity was perhaps underestimated. It was only a handful of AZD1222 recipients who were seropositive at baseline.

Produced via immunoSEQ multiplex PCR; TCRdb's table is partial and in-frame only. The data contain 92,000 or so clones, 75% to 90% of them singletons. This specimen consisted of peripheral blood, obtained on day 0 of AZD1222 vaccination. The TCR sequence derives from an adult in good health. J is TRBJ2-1 and V is TRBV28, with a possible D match to TRBD2 (6 bases). The CDR3 here is CASSPGLFSKSGEQFF. The CDR3 bases are TGTGCCAGCAGTCCGGGACTTTTCTCGAAGAGTGGTGAGCAGTTCTTC.